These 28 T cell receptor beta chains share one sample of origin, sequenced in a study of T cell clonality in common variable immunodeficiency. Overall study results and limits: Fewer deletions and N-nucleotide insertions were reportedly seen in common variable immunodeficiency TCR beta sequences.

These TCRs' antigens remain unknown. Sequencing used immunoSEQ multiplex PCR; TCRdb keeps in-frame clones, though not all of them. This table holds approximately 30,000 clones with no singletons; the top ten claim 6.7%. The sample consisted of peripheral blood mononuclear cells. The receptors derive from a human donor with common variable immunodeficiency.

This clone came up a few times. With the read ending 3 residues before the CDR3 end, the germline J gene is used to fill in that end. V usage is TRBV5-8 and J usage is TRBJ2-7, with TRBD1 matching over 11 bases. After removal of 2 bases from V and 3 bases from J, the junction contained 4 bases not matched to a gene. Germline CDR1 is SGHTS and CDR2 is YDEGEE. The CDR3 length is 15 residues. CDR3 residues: CASSFIGTGGYEQYF. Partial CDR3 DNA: TGTGCCAGCAGCTTTATCGGGACAGGGGGCTACGAG.

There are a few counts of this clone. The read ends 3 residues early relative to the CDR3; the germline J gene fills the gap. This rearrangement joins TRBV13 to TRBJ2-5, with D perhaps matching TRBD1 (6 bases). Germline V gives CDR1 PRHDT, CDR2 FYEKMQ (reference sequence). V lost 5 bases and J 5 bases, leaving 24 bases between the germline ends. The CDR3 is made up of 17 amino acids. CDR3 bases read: TGTGCCAGCAGCCCACGACAGGACCCCCCCTTCGGGGAGACC. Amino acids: CASSPRQDPPFGET. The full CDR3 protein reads CASSPRQDPPFGETQYF.

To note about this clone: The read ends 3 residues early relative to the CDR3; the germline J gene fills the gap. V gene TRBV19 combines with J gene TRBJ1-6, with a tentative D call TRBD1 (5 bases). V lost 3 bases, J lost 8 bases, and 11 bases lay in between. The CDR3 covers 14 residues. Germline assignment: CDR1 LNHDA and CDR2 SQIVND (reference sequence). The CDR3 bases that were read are TGTGCCAGTAGTATCGGCAGGGCAGATTCACCC. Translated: CASSIGRADSP. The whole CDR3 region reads CASSIGRADSPLHF.

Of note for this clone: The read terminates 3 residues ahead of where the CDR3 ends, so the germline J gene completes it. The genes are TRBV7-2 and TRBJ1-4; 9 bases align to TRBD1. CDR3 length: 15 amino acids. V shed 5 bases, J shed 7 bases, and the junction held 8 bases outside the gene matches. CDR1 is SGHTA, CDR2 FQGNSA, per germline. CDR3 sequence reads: CASSPAGTGLEKLFF. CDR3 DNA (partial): TGTGCCAGCAGCCCAGCCGGGACAGGGCTTGAAAAA.

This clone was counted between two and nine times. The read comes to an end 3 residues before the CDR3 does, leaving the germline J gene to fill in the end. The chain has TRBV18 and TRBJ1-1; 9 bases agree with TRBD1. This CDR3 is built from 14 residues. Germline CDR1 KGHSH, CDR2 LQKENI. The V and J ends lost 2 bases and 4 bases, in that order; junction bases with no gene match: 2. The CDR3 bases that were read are TGTGCCAGCTCACCAGCACAGGGGGCCACTGAA. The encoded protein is CASSPAQGATE. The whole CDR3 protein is CASSPAQGATEAFF.

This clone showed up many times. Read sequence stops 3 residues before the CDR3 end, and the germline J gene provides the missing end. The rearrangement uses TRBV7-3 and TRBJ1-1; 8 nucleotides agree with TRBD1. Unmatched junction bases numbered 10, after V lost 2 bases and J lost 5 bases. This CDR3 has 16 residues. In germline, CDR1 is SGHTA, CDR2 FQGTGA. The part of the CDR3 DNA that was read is TGTGCCAGCAGCTTAGGAGCAGGGGGCTCGAGAACTGAA. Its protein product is CASSLGAGGSRTE. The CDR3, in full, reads CASSLGAGGSRTEAFF.

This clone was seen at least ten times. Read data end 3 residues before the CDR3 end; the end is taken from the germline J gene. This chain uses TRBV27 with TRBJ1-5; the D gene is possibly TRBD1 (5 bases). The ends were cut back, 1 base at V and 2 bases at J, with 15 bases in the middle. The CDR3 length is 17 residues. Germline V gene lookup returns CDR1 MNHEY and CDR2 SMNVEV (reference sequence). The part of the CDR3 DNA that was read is TGTGCCAGCAGTTTATGGGGATCGGGGGTGGGCAATCAGCCC. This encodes CASSLWGSGVGNQP. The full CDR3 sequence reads CASSLWGSGVGNQPQHF.

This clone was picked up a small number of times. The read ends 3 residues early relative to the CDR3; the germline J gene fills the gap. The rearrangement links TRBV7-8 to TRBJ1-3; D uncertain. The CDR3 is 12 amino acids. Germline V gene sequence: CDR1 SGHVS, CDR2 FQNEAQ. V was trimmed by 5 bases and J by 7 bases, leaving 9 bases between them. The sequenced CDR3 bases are TGTGCCAGCAGCCCGTCTCGTAACACC. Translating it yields CASSPSRNT. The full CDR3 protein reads CASSPSRNTIYF.

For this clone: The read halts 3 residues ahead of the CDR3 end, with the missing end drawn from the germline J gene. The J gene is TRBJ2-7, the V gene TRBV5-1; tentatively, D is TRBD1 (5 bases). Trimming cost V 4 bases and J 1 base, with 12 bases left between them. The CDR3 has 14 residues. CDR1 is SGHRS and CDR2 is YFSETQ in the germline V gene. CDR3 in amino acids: CASSLIDSSYEQYF. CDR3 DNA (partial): TGCGCCAGCAGCCTTATCGACAGTTCCTACGAG.

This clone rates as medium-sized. The part of the CDR3 DNA that was read is TGTGCCTGTCCTCAGGGAAACATT. Translation: CACPQGNI. The entire CDR3 protein is CACPQGNIQYF. The chain joins TRBV30 to TRBJ2-4, with a tentative D call TRBD1 (5 bases). The read stops 3 residues short of the end of the CDR3; the missing end is completed from the germline J gene. The CDR3 has 11 residues. Germline-derived CDR1 and CDR2 are GTSNPN and SVGIG (reference sequence). The V end lost 6 bases, the J end lost 6 bases, and 9 bases lay between the germline ends.

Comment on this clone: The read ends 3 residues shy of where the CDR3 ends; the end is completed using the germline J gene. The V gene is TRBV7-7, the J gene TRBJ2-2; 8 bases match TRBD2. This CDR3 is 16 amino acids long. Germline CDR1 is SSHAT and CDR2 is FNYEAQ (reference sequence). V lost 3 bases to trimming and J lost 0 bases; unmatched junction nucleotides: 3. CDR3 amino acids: CASSFLAGTNTGELFF. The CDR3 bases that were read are TGTGCCAGCAGCTTCTTAGCGGGGACGAACACCGGGGAG.

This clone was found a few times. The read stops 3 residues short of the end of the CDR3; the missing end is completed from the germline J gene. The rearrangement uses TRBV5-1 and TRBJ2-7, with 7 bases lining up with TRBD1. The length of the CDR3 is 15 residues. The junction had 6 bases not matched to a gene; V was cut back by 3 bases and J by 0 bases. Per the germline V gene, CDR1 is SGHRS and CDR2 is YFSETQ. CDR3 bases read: TGCGCCAGCAGCTCCGGACAGGCTCTCTCCTACGAG. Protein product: CASSSGQALSYE. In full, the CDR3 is CASSSGQALSYEQYF.

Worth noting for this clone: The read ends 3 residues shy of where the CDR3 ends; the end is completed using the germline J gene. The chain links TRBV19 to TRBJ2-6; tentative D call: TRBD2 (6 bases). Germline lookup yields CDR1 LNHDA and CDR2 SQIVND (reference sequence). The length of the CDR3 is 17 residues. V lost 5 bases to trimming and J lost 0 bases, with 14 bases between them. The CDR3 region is CASSSNRGISGANVLTF. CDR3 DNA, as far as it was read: TGTGCCAGTAGTTCTAACCGGGGGATCTCTGGGGCCAACGTC.

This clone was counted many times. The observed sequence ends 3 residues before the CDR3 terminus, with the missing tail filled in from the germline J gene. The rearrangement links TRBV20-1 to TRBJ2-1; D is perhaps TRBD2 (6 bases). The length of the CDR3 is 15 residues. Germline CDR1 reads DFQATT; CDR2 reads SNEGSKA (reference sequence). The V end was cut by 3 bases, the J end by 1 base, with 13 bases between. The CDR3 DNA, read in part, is TGCAGTGCTAGTGAGGGGACTGCTTCCTACAATGAG. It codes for CSASEGTASYNE. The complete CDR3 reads CSASEGTASYNEQFF.

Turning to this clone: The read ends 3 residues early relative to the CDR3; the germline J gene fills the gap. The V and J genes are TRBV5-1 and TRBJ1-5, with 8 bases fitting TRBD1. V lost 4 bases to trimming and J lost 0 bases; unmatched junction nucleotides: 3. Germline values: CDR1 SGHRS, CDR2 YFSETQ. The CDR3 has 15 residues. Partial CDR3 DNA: TGCGCCAGCAGCGTCGACAGGGGTAGCAATCAGCCC. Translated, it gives CASSVDRGSNQP. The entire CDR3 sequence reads CASSVDRGSNQPQHF.

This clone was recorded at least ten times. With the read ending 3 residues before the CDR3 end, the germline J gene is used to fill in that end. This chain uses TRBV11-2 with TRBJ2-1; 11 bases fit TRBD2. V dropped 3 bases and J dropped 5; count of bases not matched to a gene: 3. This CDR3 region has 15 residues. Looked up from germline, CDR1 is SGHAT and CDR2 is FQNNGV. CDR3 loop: CASSFKTSGNNEQFF. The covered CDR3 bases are TGTGCCAGCAGCTTTAAGACTAGCGGGAACAATGAG.

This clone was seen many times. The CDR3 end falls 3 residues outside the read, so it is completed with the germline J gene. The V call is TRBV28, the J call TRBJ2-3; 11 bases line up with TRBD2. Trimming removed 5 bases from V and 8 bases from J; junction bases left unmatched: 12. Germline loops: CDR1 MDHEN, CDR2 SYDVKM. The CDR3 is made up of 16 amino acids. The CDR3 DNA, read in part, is TGTGCCAGCAGTATACCACATAGCGGGAGGGCGGGTACG. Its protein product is CASSIPHSGRAGT. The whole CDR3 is CASSIPHSGRAGTQYF.

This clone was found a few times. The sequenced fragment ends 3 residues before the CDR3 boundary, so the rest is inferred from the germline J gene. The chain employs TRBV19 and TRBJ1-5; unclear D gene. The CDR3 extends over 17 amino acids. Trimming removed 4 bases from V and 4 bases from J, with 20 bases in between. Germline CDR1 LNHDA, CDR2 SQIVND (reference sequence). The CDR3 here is CASSKVLFLDKNQPQHF. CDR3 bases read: TGTGCCAGTAGTAAGGTTTTATTTCTCGACAAAAATCAGCCC.

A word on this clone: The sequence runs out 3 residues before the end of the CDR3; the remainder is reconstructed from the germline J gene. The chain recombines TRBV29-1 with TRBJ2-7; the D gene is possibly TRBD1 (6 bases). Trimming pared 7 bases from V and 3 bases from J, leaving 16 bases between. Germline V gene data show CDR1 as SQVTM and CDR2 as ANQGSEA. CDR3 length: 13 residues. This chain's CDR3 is CSALGHPFYEQYF. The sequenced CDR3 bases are TGCAGCGCCCTGGGACACCCTTTCTACGAG.

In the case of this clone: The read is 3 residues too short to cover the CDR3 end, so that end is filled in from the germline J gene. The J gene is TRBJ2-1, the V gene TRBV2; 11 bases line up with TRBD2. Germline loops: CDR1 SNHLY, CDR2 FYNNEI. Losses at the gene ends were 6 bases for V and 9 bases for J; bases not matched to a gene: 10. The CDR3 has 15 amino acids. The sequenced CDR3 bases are TGTGCCAGCAGCGAAACTAGCGGGAGTAGGGGTGAG. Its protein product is CASSETSGSRGE. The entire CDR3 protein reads CASSETSGSRGEQFF. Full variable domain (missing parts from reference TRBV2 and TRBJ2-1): EPEVTQTPSHQVTQMGQEVILRCVPISNHLYFYWYRQILGQKVEFLVSFYNNEISEKSEIFDDQFSVERPDGSNFTLKIRSTKLEDSAMYFCASSETSGSRGEQFFGPGTRLTVL.

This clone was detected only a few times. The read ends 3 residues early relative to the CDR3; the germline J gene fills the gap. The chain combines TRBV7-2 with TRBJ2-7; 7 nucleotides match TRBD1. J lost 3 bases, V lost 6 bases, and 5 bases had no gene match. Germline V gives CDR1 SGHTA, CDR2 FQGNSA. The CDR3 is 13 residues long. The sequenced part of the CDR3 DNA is TGTGCCAGCAGTCGACAGGGCGGCTACGAG. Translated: CASSRQGGYE. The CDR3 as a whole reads CASSRQGGYEQYF.

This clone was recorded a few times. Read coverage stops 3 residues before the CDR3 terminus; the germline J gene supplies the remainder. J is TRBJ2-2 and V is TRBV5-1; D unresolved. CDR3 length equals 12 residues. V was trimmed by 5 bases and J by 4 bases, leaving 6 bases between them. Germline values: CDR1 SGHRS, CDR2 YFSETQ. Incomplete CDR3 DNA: TGCGCCAGCAGGTCCAGCACCGGGGAG. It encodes CASRSSTGE. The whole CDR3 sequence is CASRSSTGELFF.

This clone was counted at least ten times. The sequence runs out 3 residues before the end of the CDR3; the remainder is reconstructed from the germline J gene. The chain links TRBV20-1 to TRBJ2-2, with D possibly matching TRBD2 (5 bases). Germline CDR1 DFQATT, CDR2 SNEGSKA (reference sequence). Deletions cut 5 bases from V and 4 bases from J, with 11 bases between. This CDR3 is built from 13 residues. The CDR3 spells CSAASGSTGELFF. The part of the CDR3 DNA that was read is TGCAGTGCTGCCAGCGGTTCCACCGGGGAG.

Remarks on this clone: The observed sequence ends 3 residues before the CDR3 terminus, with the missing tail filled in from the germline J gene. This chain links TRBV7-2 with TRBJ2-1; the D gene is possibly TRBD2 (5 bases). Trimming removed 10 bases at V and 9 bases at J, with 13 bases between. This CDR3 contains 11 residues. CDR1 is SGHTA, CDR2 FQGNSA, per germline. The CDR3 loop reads CATEGDTEQFF. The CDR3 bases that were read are TGTGCCACCGAGGGTGATACTGAG.

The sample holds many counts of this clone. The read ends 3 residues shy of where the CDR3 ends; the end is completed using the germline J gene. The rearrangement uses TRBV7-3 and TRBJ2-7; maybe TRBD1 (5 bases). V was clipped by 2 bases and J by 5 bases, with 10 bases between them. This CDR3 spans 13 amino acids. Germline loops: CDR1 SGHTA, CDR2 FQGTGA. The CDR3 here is CASSLPRVNEQYF. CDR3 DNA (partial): TGTGCCAGCAGCTTACCCAGGGTGAACGAG. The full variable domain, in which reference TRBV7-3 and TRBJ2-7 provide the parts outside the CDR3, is GAGVSQTPSNKVTEKGKYVELRCDPISGHTALYWYRQSLGQGPEFLIYFQGTGAADDSGLPNDRFFAVRPEGSVSTLKIQRTERGDSAVYLCASSLPRVNEQYFGPGTRLTVT.

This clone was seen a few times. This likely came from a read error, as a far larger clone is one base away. CDR3 residues: CSSSFAETQYF. CDR3 DNA, as far as it was read: TGTTCCAGCAGCTTCGCGGAGACC. The gene calls are TRBV7-9 and TRBJ2-5; D is unclear. Read coverage stops 3 residues before the CDR3 terminus; the germline J gene supplies the remainder. Germline loops: CDR1 SEHNR, CDR2 FQNEAQ (reference sequence). This CDR3 spans 11 amino acids.

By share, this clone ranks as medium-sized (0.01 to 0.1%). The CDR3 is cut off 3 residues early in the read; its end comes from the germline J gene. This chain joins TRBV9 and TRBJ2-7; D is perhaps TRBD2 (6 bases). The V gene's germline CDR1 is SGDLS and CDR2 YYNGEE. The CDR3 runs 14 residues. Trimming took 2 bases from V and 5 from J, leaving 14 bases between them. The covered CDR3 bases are TGTGCCAGCAGCGTCCAGGGAGGACGCGACGAG. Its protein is CASSVQGGRDE. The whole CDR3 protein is CASSVQGGRDEQYF.

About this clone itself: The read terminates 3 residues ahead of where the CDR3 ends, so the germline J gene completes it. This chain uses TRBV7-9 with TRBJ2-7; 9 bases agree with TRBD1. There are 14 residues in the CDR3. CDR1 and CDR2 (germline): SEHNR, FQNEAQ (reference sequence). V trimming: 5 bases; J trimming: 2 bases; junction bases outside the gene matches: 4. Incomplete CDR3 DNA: TGTGCCAGCAGCACCCGACAGGGGGCCTACGAG. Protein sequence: CASSTRQGAYE. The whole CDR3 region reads CASSTRQGAYEQYF.